This T cell receptor (beta chain) stems from a study of blood T cell repertoires in COVID-19. Study-level background: The study drew acute and convalescent COVID-19 samples from the United States, Italy and Spain.

Original handling: Counts of nucleated cells, estimated from reference gene primer amplification, were obtained. Produced via immunoSEQ multiplex PCR; TCRdb's table is partial and in-frame only. V and J calls and clone size are those listed in that table; D and trimming were worked out from the DNA. The data show about 270,000 clones, with 88% seen just once and 2.5% to 3% held by the top ten. Categorization into cohorts depended on clinical history that participants reported. Symptom resolution, clearance, or two negative PCRs marked the recovered donors of Cohort 3. Deletions cut 0 bases from V and 1 base from J, with 12 bases between. Germline V gene data show CDR1 as MGHRA and CDR2 as YSYEKL. CDR3 size: 16 residues.

The receptor was derived from a woman aged 45-60 years who had recovered from COVID-19. Material for sequencing was PBMCs or T cells enriched from blood (not recorded which). The rearrangement uses TRBV4-1 and TRBJ2-5; D possibly corresponds to TRBD1 (5 bases). As DNA, the CDR3 is TGCGCCAGCAGCCAAGATGGGGCAGGGCCCCAAGAGACCCAGTACTTC. It specifies CASSQDGAGPQETQYF.